A selection of T cell receptor beta chains follows, all from one sample in a study of neurological immune-mediated disorders. TCRdb processed the 5' RACE reads anew with MiXCR; each CDR3 protein has one entry. The sample has tens of thousands of distinct CDR3 sequences; roughly 2.5% are singletons. Sequencing was carried out using PBMCs. Source of these receptors: a man between 50 and 59 years old with multiple sclerosis. Each CDR3 is given with its conserved first and last residue. D genes are given only for firm matches. A row's size may be missing; if present it is once, few, many or a size class.

size	V	D	J	DNA	CDR3
many	TRBV5-1	.	TRBJ1-1	TGCGCCAGCAGCTTGGAGATTGATGAGACTGAAGCTTTCTTT	CASSLEIDETEAFF
many	TRBV5-1	TRBD1	TRBJ1-1	TGCGCCAGCAGCTTGGGTCTCAGGGGGACCGAGACTGAAGCTTTCTTT	CASSLGLRGTETEAFF
many	TRBV7-2	.	TRBJ2-1	TGTGCCAGCAGCTCCATAGGGGTGGCCTACAATGAGCAGTTCTTC	CASSSIGVAYNEQFF
many	TRBV20-1	TRBD1	TRBJ2-5	TGCAGTGCTAGAGCCTGGGACAGGGGAACGGGGGAGACCCAGTACTTC	CSARAWDRGTGETQYF
few	TRBV20-1	TRBD2	TRBJ2-1	TGCAGTCCTGTCAGCGGGGGTAGGCATGAGCAGTTCTTC	CSPVSGGRHEQFF
many	TRBV20-1	.	TRBJ1-5	TGCAGTGCCCGACGGACTCCCACCCAGCATTTT	CSARRTPTQHF
many	TRBV7-2	.	TRBJ2-3	TGTGCCAGCAGCCCCCGCACAGATACGCAGTATTTT	CASSPRTDTQYF
many	TRBV6-1	TRBD2	TRBJ2-5	TGTGCCAGCAGTGAAGGACTAGCGGAAGAGACCCAGTACTTC	CASSEGLAEETQYF
many	TRBV29-1	.	TRBJ1-3	TGCAGCGCCAAAGGGGGTTTCGAAAACACCATATATTTT	CSAKGGFENTIYF
many	TRBV28	.	TRBJ1-6	TGTGCCAGCTTCGGGGCGAGCTCCTATAATTCACCCCTCCACTTT	CASFGASSYNSPLHF
many	TRBV11-2	.	TRBJ2-1	TGTGCCAGCAGCCCGTACGGAGTGGGGGCCGTCCCCAATGAGCAGTTCTTC	CASSPYGVGAVPNEQFF
many	TRBV20-1	.	TRBJ2-1	TGCAGTGCTAGTCCCCATGAGCAGTTCTTC	CSASPHEQFF
many	TRBV20-1	TRBD1	TRBJ1-4	TGCAGTGCTAGAGAAGGGGGCCGGCACACTAATGAAAAACTGTTTTTT	CSAREGGRHTNEKLFF
many	TRBV18	TRBD1	TRBJ1-2	TGTGCCAGCTCACCAGGGACAGGGATAAACTATGGCTACACCTTC	CASSPGTGINYGYTF
many	TRBV20-1	.	TRBJ1-3	TGCAGTGCTAGAGAGGGAGCCCTGCTAGGTCTCGGAAACACCATATATTTT	CSAREGALLGLGNTIYF
many	TRBV3-1	.	TRBJ2-7	TGTGCCAGCAGCCTTTACTGGACACCGACCTACGAGCAGTACTTC	CASSLYWTPTYEQYF
many	TRBV20-1	.	TRBJ1-1	TGCAGTGCCCTTCGAGGGGCGAACCCCAGGAACACTGAAGCTTTCTTT	CSALRGANPRNTEAFF
many	TRBV5-1	.	TRBJ1-1	TGCGCCAGCAGCCCACAGGGTCGTACTGAAGCTTTCTTT	CASSPQGRTEAFF
many	TRBV20-1	TRBD2	TRBJ2-1	TGCAGTGCTAGGGAACCTAGCGGGGGTAGAGAGCAGTTCTTC	CSAREPSGGREQFF
many	TRBV5-1	.	TRBJ1-2	TGCGCCAGCAGCTTTACCGGGGGAAATGGCTACACCTTC	CASSFTGGNGYTF
many	TRBV5-1	TRBD1	TRBJ1-2	TGCGCCAGCAGCTGGGGACAGGGGAATGGCTACACCTTC	CASSWGQGNGYTF
many	TRBV27	.	TRBJ2-7	TGTGCCAGCAGTTTATCGTGGCTAGCGAGCGAGCAGTACTTC	CASSLSWLASEQYF
many	TRBV27	.	TRBJ1-2	TGTGCCAGCAGTTGGGACATGAACTATGGCTACACCTTC	CASSWDMNYGYTF
many	TRBV25-1	.	TRBJ2-1	TGTGCCAGCAGTGAAGGGGGCTTTTACAATGAGCAGTTCTTC	CASSEGGFYNEQFF
many	TRBV7-2	TRBD1	TRBJ2-7	TGTGCCAGCAGCTTAGTCTCGGGGGACAGGTCCTTCTTC	CASSLVSGDRSFF
many	TRBV7-2	TRBD2	TRBJ2-7	TGTGCCAGCAGCTTAGTGCTAGCGGGTTCCTACGAGCAGTACTTC	CASSLVLAGSYEQYF
many	TRBV6-2/TRBV6-3	TRBD1	TRBJ2-7	TGTGCCAGCAGGGGGGACAGATACGAGCAGTACTTC	CASRGDRYEQYF
many	TRBV5-5	TRBD1	TRBJ2-5	TGTGCCAGCAGCTTCCGGGACAGGGGGCGGGAGACCCAGTACTTC	CASSFRDRGRETQYF
many	TRBV27	.	TRBJ1-6	TGTGCCAGCACCCGCATCACATGGGGGGTGCATAATTCACCCCTCCACTTT	CASTRITWGVHNSPLHF
.	TRBV20-1	.	TRBJ2-3	TGCAGTGCTAGAGAGACAGGACGCACAGATACGCAGTATTTT	CSARETGRTDTQYF
many	TRBV7-2	TRBD1	TRBJ1-5	TGTGCCAGCAGCTTAGCTGGGACAGAGCTTTCGCCCCAGCATTTT	CASSLAGTELSPQHF
medium-sized	TRBV20-1	TRBD1	TRBJ1-2	TGCAGTGCTAGACAGCCCCGGGACAGGGTGGAGAGTGGCTACACCTTC	CSARQPRDRVESGYTF
many	TRBV7-8	.	TRBJ1-3	TGTGCCAGCAGCCGACGCGCCTCTGGAAACACCATATATTTT	CASSRRASGNTIYF
many	TRBV2	TRBD1	TRBJ1-2	TGTGCCAGCACCGGGACAGGGACTAACTATGGCTACACCTTC	CASTGTGTNYGYTF
many	TRBV20-1	.	TRBJ2-2	TGCAGTGCTAGCGGAAGGAGAAACACCGGGGAGCTGTTTTTT	CSASGRRNTGELFF
many	TRBV28	.	TRBJ2-7	TGTGCCAGCAGTTTAAGTGGCGGGGCCGGGGACGAGCAGTACTTC	CASSLSGGAGDEQYF
many	TRBV19	.	TRBJ1-1	TGTGCCAGTAGTATTGATTTTGAAGCTTTCTTT	CASSIDFEAFF
many	TRBV20-1	.	TRBJ1-2	TGCAGTGCTAGAGATGTCAGGGATTATGGCTACACCTTC	CSARDVRDYGYTF
many	TRBV28	TRBD2	TRBJ2-7	TGTGCCAGCAGTTCCCCAGCGCGGGGGACGAGGGAGCAGTACTTC	CASSSPARGTREQYF
many	TRBV4-2	.	TRBJ2-2	TGTGCCAGCAGCCAAGATATGGGCACCGGGGAGCTGTTTTTT	CASSQDMGTGELFF